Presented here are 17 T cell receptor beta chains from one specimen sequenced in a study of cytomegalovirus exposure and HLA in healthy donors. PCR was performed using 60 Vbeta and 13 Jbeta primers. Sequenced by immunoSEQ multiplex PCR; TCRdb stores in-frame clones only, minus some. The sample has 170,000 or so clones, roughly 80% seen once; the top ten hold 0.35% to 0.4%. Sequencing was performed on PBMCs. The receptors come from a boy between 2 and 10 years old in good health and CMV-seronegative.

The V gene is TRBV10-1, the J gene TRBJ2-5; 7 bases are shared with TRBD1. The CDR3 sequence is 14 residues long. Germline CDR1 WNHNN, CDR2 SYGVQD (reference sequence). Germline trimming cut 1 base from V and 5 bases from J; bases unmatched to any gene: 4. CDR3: CASSEFTGEETQYF. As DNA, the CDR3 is TGCGCCAGCAGTGAGTTCACAGGGGAGGAGACCCAGTACTTC.

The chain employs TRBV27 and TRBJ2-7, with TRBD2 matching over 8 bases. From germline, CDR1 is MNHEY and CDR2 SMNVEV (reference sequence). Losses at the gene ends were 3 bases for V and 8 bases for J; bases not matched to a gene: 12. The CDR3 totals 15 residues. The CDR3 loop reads CASSFTSGELAKQYF. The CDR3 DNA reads TGTGCCAGCAGTTTCACTAGCGGAGAACTCGCTAAGCAGTACTTC.

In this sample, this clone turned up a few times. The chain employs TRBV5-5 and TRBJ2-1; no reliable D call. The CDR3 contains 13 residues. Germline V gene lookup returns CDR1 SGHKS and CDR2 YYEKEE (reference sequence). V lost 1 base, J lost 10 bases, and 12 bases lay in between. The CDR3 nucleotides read TGTGCCAGCAGCTTGCTCGGTAATTACGAGCAGTTCTTC. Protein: CASSLLGNYEQFF.

The CDR3 region has the DNA TGTGCTAGTGGTTTGGGACAGGGTTATAGCAATCAGCCCCAGCATTTT. Translating it yields CASGLGQGYSNQPQHF. The J gene is TRBJ1-5, the V gene TRBV12-5, with TRBD1 matching 7 bases. CDR1 LGHNT and CDR2 FRNRAP come from the germline V gene. This CDR3 is built from 16 residues. The J segment lost 0 bases and the V segment lost 1 base, leaving 3 bases of the junction unmatched. The variable domain in full, completed from reference TRBV12-5 and TRBJ1-5, reads DARVTQTPRHKVTEMGQEVTMRCQPILGHNTVFWYRQTMMQGLELLAYFRNRAPLDDSGMPKDRFSAEMPDATLATLKIQPSEPRDSAVYFCASGLGQGYSNQPQHFGDGTRLSIL.

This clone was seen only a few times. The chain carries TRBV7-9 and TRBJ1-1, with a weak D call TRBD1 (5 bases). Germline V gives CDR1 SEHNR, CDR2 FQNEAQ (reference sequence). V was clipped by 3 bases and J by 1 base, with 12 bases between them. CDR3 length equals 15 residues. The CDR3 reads CASSLTASWNTEAFF. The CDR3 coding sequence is TGTGCCAGCAGCTTGACAGCTAGTTGGAACACTGAAGCTTTCTTT.

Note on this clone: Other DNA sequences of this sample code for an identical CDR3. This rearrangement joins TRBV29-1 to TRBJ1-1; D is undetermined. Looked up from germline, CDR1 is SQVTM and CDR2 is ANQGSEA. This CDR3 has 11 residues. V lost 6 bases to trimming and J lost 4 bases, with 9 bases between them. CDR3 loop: CSVGRGTEAFF. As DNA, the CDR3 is TGCAGCGTCGGACGGGGCACTGAAGCTTTCTTT.

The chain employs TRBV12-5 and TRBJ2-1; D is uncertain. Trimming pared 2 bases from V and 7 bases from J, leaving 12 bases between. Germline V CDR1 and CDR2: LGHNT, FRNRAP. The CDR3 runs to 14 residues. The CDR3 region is CASGLFPRVNEQFF. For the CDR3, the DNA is TGTGCTAGTGGTTTGTTCCCCCGGGTTAATGAGCAGTTCTTC. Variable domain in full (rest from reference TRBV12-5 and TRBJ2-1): DARVTQTPRHKVTEMGQEVTMRCQPILGHNTVFWYRQTMMQGLELLAYFRNRAPLDDSGMPKDRFSAEMPDATLATLKIQPSEPRDSAVYFCASGLFPRVNEQFFGPGTRLTVL.

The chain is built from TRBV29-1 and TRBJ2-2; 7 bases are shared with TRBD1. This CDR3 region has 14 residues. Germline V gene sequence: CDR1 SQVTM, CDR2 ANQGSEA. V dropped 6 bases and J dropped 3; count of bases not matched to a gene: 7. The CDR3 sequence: CSVLGQPYTGELFF. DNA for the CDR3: TGCAGCGTGCTGGGACAGCCTTACACCGGGGAGCTGTTTTTT.

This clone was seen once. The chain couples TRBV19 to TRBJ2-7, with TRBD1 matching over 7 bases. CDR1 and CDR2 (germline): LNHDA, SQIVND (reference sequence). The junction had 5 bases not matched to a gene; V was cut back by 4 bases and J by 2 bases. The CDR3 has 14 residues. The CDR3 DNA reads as TGTGCCAGTAGTACCGGGGACAGCCCCTACGAGCAGTACTTC. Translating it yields CASSTGDSPYEQYF.

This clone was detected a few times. The DNA for the CDR3 is TGTGCCAGCAGTTGGAGGGTAAATCAGCCCCAGCATTTT. This codes for CASSWRVNQPQHF. V gene TRBV6-5 combines with J gene TRBJ1-5; D gene uncertain. The CDR3 spans 13 residues. Trimming pared 4 bases from V and 4 bases from J, leaving 8 bases between. Per germline, CDR1 MNHEY and CDR2 SVGAGI.

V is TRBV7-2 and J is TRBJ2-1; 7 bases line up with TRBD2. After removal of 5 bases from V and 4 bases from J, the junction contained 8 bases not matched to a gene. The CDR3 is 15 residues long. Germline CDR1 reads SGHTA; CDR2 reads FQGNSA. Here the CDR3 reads CASSPGRGVYNEQFF. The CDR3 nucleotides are TGTGCCAGCAGCCCCGGACGGGGGGTTTACAATGAGCAGTTCTTC.

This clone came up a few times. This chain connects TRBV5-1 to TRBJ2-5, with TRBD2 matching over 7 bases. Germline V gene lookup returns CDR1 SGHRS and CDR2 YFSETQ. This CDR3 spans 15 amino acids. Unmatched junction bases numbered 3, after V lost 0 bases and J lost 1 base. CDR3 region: CASSLERGVQETQYF. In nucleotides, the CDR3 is TGCGCCAGCAGCTTGGAACGGGGGGTCCAAGAGACCCAGTACTTC.

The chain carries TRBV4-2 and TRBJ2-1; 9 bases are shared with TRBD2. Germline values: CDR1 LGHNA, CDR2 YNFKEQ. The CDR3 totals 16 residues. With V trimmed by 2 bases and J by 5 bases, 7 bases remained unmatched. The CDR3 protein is CASSQLGLAGHNEQFF. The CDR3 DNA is TGTGCCAGCAGCCAACTCGGCCTAGCGGGACACAATGAGCAGTTCTTC.

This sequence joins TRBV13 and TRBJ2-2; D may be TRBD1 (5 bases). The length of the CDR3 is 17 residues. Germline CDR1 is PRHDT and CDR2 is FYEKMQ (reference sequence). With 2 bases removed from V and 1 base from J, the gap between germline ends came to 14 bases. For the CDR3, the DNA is TGTGCCAGCAGCTTAAAGAGACAGCTAGAGAACACCGGGGAGCTGTTTTTT. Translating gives CASSLKRQLENTGELFF.

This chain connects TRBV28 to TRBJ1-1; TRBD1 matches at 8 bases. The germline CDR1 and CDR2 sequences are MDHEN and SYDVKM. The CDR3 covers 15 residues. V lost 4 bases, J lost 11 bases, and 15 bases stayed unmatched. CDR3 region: CASSSRGDRNLGAFF. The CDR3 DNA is TGTGCCAGCAGTTCTAGGGGGGACAGGAATCTTGGCGCTTTCTTT.

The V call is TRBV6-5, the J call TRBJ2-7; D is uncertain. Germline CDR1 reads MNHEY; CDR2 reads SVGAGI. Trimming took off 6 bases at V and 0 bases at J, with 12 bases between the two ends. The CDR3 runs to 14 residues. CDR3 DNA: TGTGCCAGCAGGTCCCTAGGCGGCTCCTACGAGCAGTACTTC. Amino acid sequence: CASRSLGGSYEQYF.

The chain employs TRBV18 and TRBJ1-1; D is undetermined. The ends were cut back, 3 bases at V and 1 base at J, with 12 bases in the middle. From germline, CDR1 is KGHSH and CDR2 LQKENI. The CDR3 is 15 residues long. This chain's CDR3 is CASSPTISRNTEAFF. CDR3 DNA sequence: TGTGCCAGCTCACCGACTATCTCCCGGAACACTGAAGCTTTCTTT.